The 21 T cell receptor beta chains listed next were all sequenced from one sample in a study of T-cell reconstitution after alpha-beta-depleted transplantation in children. Unique molecular identifiers tagged the TCRbeta library. One entry per CDR3 protein, called by TCRdb with MiXCR from the PCR reads. The table shows about 540,000 distinct CDR3 sequences, with 27% occurring only once. The source material was PBMCs, sampled before TCRalphabeta/CD19-depleted stem cell transplant. The receptors stem from a boy younger than two with Wiskott-Aldrich syndrome, due to receive a stem cell transplant.

This clonotype was picked up a small number of times. This rearrangement joins TRBV10-3 to TRBJ1-1, with no clear D. The germline gives CDR1 ENHRY, CDR2 SYGVKD. CDR3 length: 12 amino acids. Trimming left V 4 bases short and J 0 bases short, with 3 bases between. The CDR3: CAISGLNTEAFF. The CDR3 DNA reads as TGTGCCATCAGTGGTCTGAACACTGAAGCTTTCTTT.

The rearrangement joins TRBV27 to TRBJ1-1, with D possibly being TRBD1 (5 bases). Germline V CDR1 and CDR2: MNHEY, SMNVEV (reference sequence). The CDR3 runs 16 residues. Trimming took 1 base from V and 3 from J, leaving 15 bases between them. The CDR3 sequence is CASSLWAERGDTEAFF. The CDR3 DNA follows: TGTGCCAGCAGTTTATGGGCAGAAAGGGGTGACACTGAAGCTTTCTTT.

The rearrangement joins TRBV27 to TRBJ1-2; D gene uncertain. V lost 5 bases, J lost 8 bases, and 24 bases lay in between. Germline values: CDR1 MNHEY, CDR2 SMNVEV (reference sequence). CDR3 length equals 16 residues. In DNA form, the CDR3 reads TGTGCCAGCAGTAAACAACAGACCAGACATGCTAGAGGCTACACCTTC. As protein: CASSKQQTRHARGYTF.

The J gene is TRBJ2-1, the V gene TRBV5-1; tentatively, D is TRBD2 (6 bases). CDR1 and CDR2 from the germline V gene are SGHRS and YFSETQ. The germline V and J ends were trimmed by 0 bases and 5 bases, with 15 bases remaining between them. The CDR3 is 16 amino acids. CDR3 DNA: TGCGCCAGCAGCTTGGTAGAGGGACTCTCAAACAATGAGCAGTTCTTC. As protein: CASSLVEGLSNNEQFF. The entire variable domain, with the rest obtained from reference TRBV5-1 and TRBJ2-1, is as follows: KAGVTQTPRYLIKTRGQQVTLSCSPISGHRSVSWYQQTPGQGLQFLFEYFSETQRNKGNFPGRFSGRQFSNSRSEMNVSTLELGDSALYLCASSLVEGLSNNEQFFGPGTRLTVL.

Written as DNA, the CDR3 is TGTGCCAGCTGTCCAGATCGGTTGGGCGGGGGGATCTACAATGAGCAGTTCTTC. Translated, it gives CASCPDRLGGGIYNEQFF. This sequence joins TRBV2 and TRBJ2-1; 8 bases are shared with TRBD2. The V segment lost 8 bases and the J segment 3 bases; nucleotides outside the gene matches: 18. Germline-derived CDR1 and CDR2 are SNHLY and FYNNEI. CDR3 length: 18 residues. The whole variable domain, remainder taken from reference TRBV2 and TRBJ2-1, is EPEVTQTPSHQVTQMGQEVILRCVPISNHLYFYWYRQILGQKVEFLVSFYNNEISEKSEIFDDQFSVERPDGSNFTLKIRSTKLEDSAMYFCASCPDRLGGGIYNEQFFGPGTRLTVL.

This clonotype has just a few counts. V is TRBV4-1 and J is TRBJ2-4; TRBD1 aligns across 10 bases. The CDR3 spans 19 residues. With V trimmed by 2 bases and J by 1 base, 11 bases remained unmatched. CDR1 and CDR2 from the germline V gene are MGHRA and YSYEKL. The CDR3 bases are TGCGCCAGCAGCCAACCACCGGGACAGGGGACGACGGCCAAAAACATTCAGTACTTC. This codes for CASSQPPGQGTTAKNIQYF.

CDR3 DNA: TGCAGCGCCGACAGGGGCCAAGAGACCCAGTACTTC. This codes for CSADRGQETQYF. The rearrangement uses TRBV29-1 and TRBJ2-5; 8 bases map to TRBD1. V lost 7 bases to trimming and J lost 1 base; unmatched junction nucleotides: 2. The V gene's germline CDR1 is SQVTM and CDR2 ANQGSEA. The CDR3 sequence is 12 residues long.

The rearrangement links TRBV6-4 to TRBJ2-2; TRBD2 matches at 9 bases. V lost 4 bases to trimming and J lost 0 bases; unmatched junction nucleotides: 3. Looked up from germline, CDR1 is MRHNA and CDR2 is SNTAGT. The CDR3 spans 16 residues. The CDR3 bases are TGTGCCAGCAGTGCCATAGCGGGGGCGAACACCGGGGAGCTGTTTTTT. It codes for CASSAIAGANTGELFF.

The chain links TRBV6-1 to TRBJ2-5, with TRBD2 identical over 10 bases. Germline-derived CDR1 and CDR2 are MNHNS and SASEGT. V trimming: 8 bases; J trimming: 1 base; junction bases outside the gene matches: 7. There are 15 residues in the CDR3. The CDR3 region has the DNA TGTGCCAGCTGTCATGGGACTAGCGCCCAAGAGACCCAGTACTTC. Amino acids: CASCHGTSAQETQYF.

This clonotype was picked up a small number of times. CDR3 DNA sequence: TGCAGTGCTACTTTAATGACCCAAATCGGGTACGAGCAGTACTTC. It translates to CSATLMTQIGYEQYF. J is TRBJ2-7 and V is TRBV20-1; D gene unclear. The V end lost 4 bases, the J end lost 4 bases, and 20 bases lay between the germline ends. The germline V gene encodes CDR1 DFQATT and CDR2 SNEGSKA (reference sequence). This CDR3 contains 15 residues.

The chain couples TRBV27 to TRBJ1-4; 7 nucleotides line up with TRBD1. The germline V gene encodes CDR1 MNHEY and CDR2 SMNVEV (reference sequence). The junction had 7 bases not matched to a gene; V was cut back by 6 bases and J by 0 bases. CDR3 size: 16 residues. The chain's CDR3 is CASRMGQQATNEKLFF. CDR3 bases: TGTGCCAGCAGGATGGGACAGCAGGCAACTAATGAAAAACTGTTTTTT.

V usage is TRBV5-1 and J usage is TRBJ1-1, with D possibly being TRBD1 (5 bases). Between the trimmed V and J ends, which lost 2 bases and 3 bases, there was a span of 11 bases. Germline-derived CDR1 and CDR2 are SGHRS and YFSETQ. This CDR3 is built from 14 residues. The CDR3 coding sequence is TGCGCCAGCAGCTTTACGCAGGGTGACACTGAAGCTTTCTTT. Residues: CASSFTQGDTEAFF. Full variable domain (outside the CDR3, taken from reference TRBV5-1 and TRBJ1-1): KAGVTQTPRYLIKTRGQQVTLSCSPISGHRSVSWYQQTPGQGLQFLFEYFSETQRNKGNFPGRFSGRQFSNSRSEMNVSTLELGDSALYLCASSFTQGDTEAFFGQGTRLTVV.

There are a few counts of this clonotype. J is TRBJ2-6 and V is TRBV28, with 9 bases lining up with TRBD1. The CDR3 contains 17 residues. J gave up 0 bases and V 2 bases, and 2 bases lay outside the gene matches. Germline V lookup: CDR1 MDHEN, CDR2 SYDVKM. The CDR3 reads CASSLGTGISGANVLTF. For the CDR3, the DNA is TGTGCCAGCAGTTTAGGGACAGGGATCTCTGGGGCCAACGTCCTGACTTTC.

V usage is TRBV15 and J usage is TRBJ2-4; no definite D call. This CDR3 comprises 13 residues. Germline-derived CDR1 and CDR2 are LNHNV and YYDKDF (reference sequence). Trimming stripped 6 bases from V and 11 bases from J, with 17 bases between. CDR3 in amino acids: CATSKTYSELQYF. The CDR3 bases are TGTGCCACCAGTAAGACTTATTCGGAACTTCAGTACTTC. The variable domain in full, with the rest retrieved from reference TRBV15 and TRBJ2-4, is DAMVIQNPRYQVTQFGKPVTLSCSQTLNHNVMYWYQQKSSQAPKLLFHYYDKDFNNEADTPDNFQSRRPNTSFCFLDIRSPGLGDTAMYLCATSKTYSELQYFGAGTRLSVL.

The genes are TRBV20-1 and TRBJ2-5; TRBD2 matches 9 bases. Per germline, CDR1 DFQATT and CDR2 SNEGSKA (reference sequence). This CDR3 contains 16 residues. The V and J ends lost 5 bases and 4 bases, in that order; junction bases with no gene match: 14. CDR3 coding DNA: TGCAGTGCTCAAGTAGCGGGAGTTTTTTTAGTAGAGACCCAGTACTTC. Encoded protein: CSAQVAGVFLVETQYF.

The V and J genes are TRBV12-3 or TRBV12-4 and TRBJ2-2; 7 bases are shared with TRBD2. Trimming at V came to 6 bases and at J to 4 bases, leaving 8 bases not matched to a gene. The CDR3 spans 15 residues. CDR3 amino acids: CASSRTRGSTGELFF. The CDR3 DNA reads TGTGCCAGCAGCCGGACTAGGGGTTCCACCGGGGAGCTGTTTTTT.

The chain has TRBV20-1 and TRBJ1-5; TRBD1 is a possible D gene (5 bases). Per the germline V gene, CDR1 is DFQATT and CDR2 is SNEGSKA (reference sequence). Trimming removed 3 bases at V and 1 base at J, with 10 bases between. The CDR3 has 14 amino acids. CDR3 bases: TGCAGTGCTAGGGGGACCGACAGCAATCAGCCCCAGCATTTT. It yields the protein CSARGTDSNQPQHF.

This clonotype is a singleton in its sample. The chain employs TRBV7-9 and TRBJ2-5, with a tentative D call TRBD1 (6 bases). Deletions cut 1 base from V and 5 bases from J, with 14 bases between. Germline CDR1 SEHNR, CDR2 FQNEAQ (reference sequence). The CDR3 totals 15 residues. The CDR3 reads CASSLEGVARETQYF. The CDR3 nucleotides are TGTGCCAGCAGCTTAGAGGGGGTGGCCAGGGAGACCCAGTACTTC.

There are a few counts of this clonotype. This sequence joins TRBV4-1 and TRBJ2-1; 8 positions match TRBD2. The CDR3 sequence is 16 residues long. The germline gives CDR1 MGHRA, CDR2 YSYEKL. Germline trimming cut 4 bases from V and 3 bases from J; bases unmatched to any gene: 8. CDR3 nucleotide sequence: TGCGCCAGCAGCCCGTCTCCTAGCGGGCTCTACAATGAGCAGTTCTTC. Its protein is CASSPSPSGLYNEQFF.

This clonotype was seen a handful of times. One end of the junction is discordant with germline, which a read error may explain. This chain links TRBV10-3 with TRBJ1-1; a possible D gene is TRBD1 (6 bases). The CDR3 runs to 12 residues. The germline V gene has CDR1 ENHRY and CDR2 SYGVKD. CDR3 DNA: TGTGCCACCAGTGGGGCGACAGGTCCTGCTTTCTTT. It is translated as CATSGATGPAFF.

The CDR3 DNA reads as TGCAGCGTTTTAGGGGACAGGGAAAACATTCAGTACTTC. Amino acids: CSVLGDRENIQYF. The chain employs TRBV29-1 and TRBJ2-4; 9 bases are shared with TRBD1. The CDR3 spans 13 residues. Germline V gives CDR1 SQVTM, CDR2 ANQGSEA. With 5 bases clipped from V and 5 bases from J, the junction kept 4 bases outside the gene matches.